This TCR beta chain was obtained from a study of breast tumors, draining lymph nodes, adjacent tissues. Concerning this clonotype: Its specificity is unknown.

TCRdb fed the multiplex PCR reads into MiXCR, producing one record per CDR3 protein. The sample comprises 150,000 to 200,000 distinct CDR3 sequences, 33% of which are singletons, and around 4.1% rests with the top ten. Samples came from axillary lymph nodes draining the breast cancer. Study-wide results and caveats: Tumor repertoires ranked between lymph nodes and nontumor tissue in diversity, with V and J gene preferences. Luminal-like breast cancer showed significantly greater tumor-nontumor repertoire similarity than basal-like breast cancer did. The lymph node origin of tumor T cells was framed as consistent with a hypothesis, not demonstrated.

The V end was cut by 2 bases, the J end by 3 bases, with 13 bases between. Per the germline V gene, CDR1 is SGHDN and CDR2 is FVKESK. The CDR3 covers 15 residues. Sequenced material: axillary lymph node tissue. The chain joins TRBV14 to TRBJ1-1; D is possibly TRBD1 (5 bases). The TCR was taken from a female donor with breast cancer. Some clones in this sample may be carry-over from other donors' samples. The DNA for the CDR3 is TGTGCCAGCAGCCAATATCCCCGGGGGTACACTGAAGCTTTCTTT. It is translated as CASSQYPRGYTEAFF.